The rows below give T cell receptor beta chains drawn from one sample of a study of T cell changes during pregnancy in multiple sclerosis. Method: immunoSEQ multiplex PCR; TCRdb's copy keeps in-frame clones and lacks some. The sample comprises about 70,000 clones, 80% to 95% of which are singletons, and approximately 2.1% rests with the top ten. The source was peripheral blood, collected before pregnancy. These receptors were taken from a female donor with multiple sclerosis, enrolled in a pregnancy study. Both conserved end residues are part of each CDR3. A D gene is named only where the DNA matches it firmly. Clone size is stated in some rows and not others, as once, few, many or a class when expanded.

.	TRBV10-3	TRBJ2-7	TRBD1	CAINPGQGRVEQYF	TGTGCCATCAATCCGGGACAGGGCCGGGTCGAGCAGTACTTC
.	TRBV7-2	TRBJ2-1	TRBD2	CASRLAGFYNEQFF	TGTGCCAGCAGACTAGCGGGGTTCTACAATGAGCAGTTCTTC
.	TRBV29-1	TRBJ2-5	TRBD1	CSVGGGQGQETQYF	TGCAGCGTTGGGGGGGGACAGGGCCAAGAGACCCAGTACTTC
.	TRBV13	TRBJ2-7	TRBD2	CASSIRLAGRRREQYF	TGTGCCAGCAGCATCAGACTAGCGGGCCGGAGAAGGGAGCAGTACTTC
.	TRBV4-1	TRBJ1-1	TRBD1	CASSPTDRGQSEAFF	TGCGCCAGCAGCCCCACCGACAGGGGACAATCAGAAGCTTTCTTT
once	TRBV28	TRBJ1-5	.	CASIDRPAGDQPQHF	TGTGCCAGCATTGACCGGCCGGCGGGCGATCAGCCCCAGCATTTT
.	TRBV6-1	TRBJ2-7	TRBD1	CASSEAAAGGGYEQYF	TGTGCCAGCAGTGAAGCGGCGGCAGGGGGCGGCTACGAGCAGTACTTC
.	TRBV7-2	TRBJ2-7	.	CASSLYTPYEQYF	TGTGCCAGCAGCTTATACACCCCCTACGAGCAGTACTTC
.	TRBV7-3	TRBJ2-3	.	CASSDGLSTDTQYF	TGTGCCAGCAGCGACGGACTTAGCACAGATACGCAGTATTTT
.	TRBV12-5	TRBJ1-3	TRBD1	CASGLQLSDRARGNTIYF	TGTGCTAGTGGTCTACAACTATCCGACAGGGCTCGAGGAAACACCATATATTTT
.	TRBV7-2	TRBJ2-7	TRBD1	CASSSTGTGYEQYF	TGTGCCAGCAGCTCCACCGGGACAGGGTACGAGCAGTACTTC
.	TRBV18	TRBJ2-7	.	CASSPGRYYEQYF	TGTGCCAGCTCACCGGGCCGGTACTACGAGCAGTACTTC
.	TRBV5-5	TRBJ2-3	TRBD2	CASSPIAGASTDTQYF	TGTGCCAGCAGCCCTATAGCGGGCGCTAGCACAGATACGCAGTATTTT
.	TRBV4-3	TRBJ2-7	TRBD2	CASSQALPSGTYSYEQYF	TGCGCCAGCAGCCAAGCGCTACCTAGCGGGACTTACTCCTACGAGCAGTACTTC
.	TRBV29-1	TRBJ2-1	TRBD2	CSVEFSGRSNEQFF	TGCAGCGTTGAATTTAGCGGGAGGAGCAATGAGCAGTTCTTC
.	TRBV13	TRBJ2-1	TRBD1	CASSRRTGPYNEQFF	TGTGCCAGCAGTCGGCGGACAGGGCCCTACAATGAGCAGTTCTTC
.	TRBV5-6	TRBJ1-1	.	CASSSRRGGRMNTEAFF	TGTGCCAGCAGCTCTCGGAGGGGGGGGCGAATGAACACTGAAGCTTTCTTT
.	TRBV7-2	TRBJ2-7	TRBD2	CASSLGGLAGDEQYF	TGTGCCAGCAGCTTGGGGGGGCTAGCGGGAGACGAGCAGTACTTC
.	TRBV7-3	TRBJ2-1	TRBD2	CASSLMASGSRGSYNEQFF	TGTGCCAGCAGCTTAATGGCTAGCGGGAGTCGAGGGTCCTACAATGAGCAGTTCTTC
.	TRBV9	TRBJ2-1	TRBD2	CASSAIAGGPSEQFF	TGTGCCAGCAGCGCCATAGCGGGAGGGCCGAGTGAGCAGTTCTTC
once	TRBV2	TRBJ1-1	.	CASTFLGQQNTEAFF	TGTGCCAGCACGTTCCTGGGACAACAGAACACTGAAGCTTTCTTT
.	TRBV29-1	TRBJ2-3	.	CSVDQGLDTQYF	TGCAGCGTTGATCAGGGTCTAGATACGCAGTATTTT
.	TRBV28	TRBJ2-7	.	CASSLREYEQYF	TGTGCCAGCAGTTTAAGAGAATACGAGCAGTACTTC
.	TRBV4-3	TRBJ2-3	TRBD2	CASSQAAGGPHTQYF	TGCGCCAGCAGCCAAGCGGCGGGAGGGCCACATACGCAGTATTTT
.	TRBV20-1	TRBJ1-1	.	CSVRAGGAFF	TGCAGTGTCAGGGCAGGAGGGGCTTTCTTT
.	TRBV6-6	TRBJ2-7	.	CASSYAGYEQYF	TGTGCCAGCAGTTACGCGGGCTACGAGCAGTACTTC
.	TRBV14	TRBJ2-7	.	CASSPRRGYEQYF	TGTGCCAGCAGCCCCAGGAGAGGGTACGAGCAGTACTTC
.	TRBV5-1	TRBJ2-5	.	CASSSAAVETQYF	TGCGCCAGCAGCTCTGCGGCGGTGGAGACCCAGTACTTC
.	TRBV7-9	TRBJ2-7	TRBD2	CASSLGTSGNDEQYF	TGTGCCAGCAGCCTCGGAACTAGCGGGAACGACGAGCAGTACTTC
.	TRBV5-1	TRBJ2-1	.	CASSLGRSYNEQFF	TGCGCCAGCAGCTTGGGCCGGTCCTACAATGAGCAGTTCTTC
.	TRBV11-2	TRBJ2-7	TRBD1	CASSGRDRGYEQYF	TGTGCCAGCAGTGGGCGGGACAGGGGCTACGAGCAGTACTTC
.	TRBV7-2	TRBJ1-3	TRBD1	CASSLGAGGGGNTIYF	TGTGCCAGCAGCTTAGGGGCAGGGGGAGGTGGAAACACCATATATTTT
.	TRBV13	TRBJ2-2	.	CASSQVPSFGELFF	TGTGCCAGCAGCCAGGTCCCTAGCTTCGGGGAGCTGTTTTTT
.	TRBV2	TRBJ2-7	.	CASREEASDYEQYF	TGTGCCAGCAGGGAGGAGGCTAGCGATTACGAGCAGTACTTC
.	TRBV6-1	TRBJ1-3	.	CAISPLFDSSNTIYF	TGTGCCATCAGTCCCCTCTTTGACAGCTCAAACACCATATATTTT
.	TRBV4-3	TRBJ2-7	.	CASSQDRQGIGEQYF	TGCGCCAGCAGCCAAGATAGGCAGGGGATTGGGGAGCAGTACTTC
.	TRBV28	TRBJ2-7	TRBD2	CASSLILTSGLAEQYF	TGTGCCAGCAGTTTAATCTTGACTAGCGGGCTCGCCGAGCAGTACTTC
.	TRBV5-1	TRBJ2-5	.	CASSLDGGAQETQYF	TGCGCCAGCAGTCTCGACGGGGGAGCCCAAGAGACCCAGTACTTC
many	TRBV7-2	TRBJ2-1	.	CASSLDGSRDEQFF	TGTGCCAGCAGCTTAGACGGGAGTAGGGATGAGCAGTTCTTC
few	TRBV30	TRBJ1-1	TRBD1	CAWRSLGQANTEAFF	TGTGCCTGGAGGAGTTTGGGACAGGCGAACACTGAAGCTTTCTTT
.	TRBV6-5	TRBJ1-1	.	CASSYTLDTEAFF	TGTGCCAGCAGTTACACACTAGACACTGAAGCTTTCTTT
.	TRBV19	TRBJ2-5	TRBD1	CASSTGTGLWTQYF	TGTGCCAGTAGTACCGGGACAGGGCTGTGGACCCAGTACTTC
once	TRBV5-1	TRBJ1-1	.	CASSLVGRDTAFF	TGCGCCAGCAGCTTGGTCGGCAGGGATACGGCTTTCTTT
.	TRBV4-3	TRBJ1-1	.	CASSQDLSGVGTEAFF	TGCGCCAGCAGCCAAGATCTGTCCGGGGTTGGCACTGAAGCTTTCTTT
.	TRBV25-1	TRBJ2-5	TRBD2	CASSLGGSAETQYF	TGTGCCAGCAGTCTAGGCGGGAGTGCGGAGACCCAGTACTTC
.	TRBV6-1	TRBJ1-2	.	CASSEDGPLGYGYTF	TGTGCCAGCAGTGAGGATGGCCCCCTAGGCTATGGCTACACCTTC
.	TRBV19	TRBJ2-7	.	CASSISGFPYEQYF	TGTGCCAGTAGTATCTCCGGGTTCCCCTACGAGCAGTACTTC
.	TRBV5-4	TRBJ2-3	.	CASSAEQGWTDTQYF	TGTGCCAGCAGCGCGGAGCAGGGGTGGACAGATACGCAGTATTTT
.	TRBV9	TRBJ1-1	.	CASSTREMGEAFF	TGTGCCAGCAGCACCCGGGAGATGGGAGAAGCTTTCTTT
.	TRBV9	TRBJ2-7	.	CASSVDVEGGEQYF	TGTGCCAGCAGCGTAGACGTCGAAGGGGGCGAGCAGTACTTC
.	TRBV29-1	TRBJ1-1	.	CSGGKGETTEAFF	TGCAGCGGGGGGAAGGGGGAGACCACTGAAGCTTTCTTT